Listed below are T cell receptor beta chains from one sample, sequenced in a study of T cell changes during pregnancy in multiple sclerosis. TCRdb's copy holds only in-frame clones and misses some; the assay was immunoSEQ multiplex PCR. Here the sample spans tens of thousands of clones, about 88% being singletons. The sequenced sample was CD8+ T cells from peripheral blood mononuclear cells, obtained before pregnancy. These TCRs come from a female donor with multiple sclerosis, enrolled in a pregnancy study. CDR3s include the opening cysteine and the closing phenylalanine or tryptophan. D genes are given only for firm matches. Rows give clone size only sometimes, using once, few, many, or a class for an expanded clone.

v_call,d_call,j_call,clone_size,cdr3_aa,cdr3_nt
TRBV6-5,TRBD1,TRBJ2-7,NA,CASSYSQGARYEQYF,TGTGCCAGCAGTTACTCCCAGGGGGCGCGGTACGAGCAGTACTTC
TRBV6-5,NA,TRBJ1-4,NA,CASSDLVENEKLFF,TGTGCCAGCAGTGACCTTGTGGAGAATGAAAAACTGTTTTTT
TRBV19,TRBD1,TRBJ2-7,NA,CASSIAGGYEQYF,TGTGCCAGTAGTATCGCAGGGGGCTACGAGCAGTACTTC
TRBV7-9,TRBD1,TRBJ2-1,NA,CASSPQDRGFIRFF,TGTGCCAGCAGCCCCCAGGACAGGGGATTCATTCGGTTCTTC
TRBV6-7,TRBD2,TRBJ2-7,NA,CASRPKSGGFCIEQYF,TGTGCCAGCAGACCTAAAAGCGGGGGGTTTTGTATCGAGCAGTACTTC
TRBV29-1,NA,TRBJ1-2,NA,CSVEDNGQSVYGYTF,TGCAGCGTTGAAGATAACGGACAGTCCGTCTATGGCTACACCTTC
TRBV7-9,TRBD1,TRBJ1-2,NA,CASSFLMDRGDGYTF,TGTGCCAGCAGCTTCCTAATGGACAGGGGAGATGGCTACACCTTC
TRBV10-1,NA,TRBJ1-5,NA,CASRPQALSNQPQHF,TGCGCCAGCAGACCACAGGCACTTAGCAATCAGCCCCAGCATTTT
TRBV7-9,NA,TRBJ1-2,few,CASSHPRGGYTF,TGTGCCAGCAGCCACCCCAGGGGTGGCTACACCTTC
TRBV29-1,NA,TRBJ1-1,NA,CSVDTGTEAFF,TGCAGCGTTGACACGGGAACTGAAGCTTTCTTT
TRBV4-2,TRBD2,TRBJ2-3,NA,CASSLGTSGEDTQYF,TGTGCCAGCAGCCTTGGGACTAGCGGGGAGGATACGCAGTATTTT
TRBV25-1,NA,TRBJ2-3,once,CASSDPGTSTDTQYF,TGTGCCAGCAGTGATCCCGGGACAAGCACAGATACGCAGTATTTT
TRBV4-3,NA,TRBJ2-7,NA,CASSQDRGAWDEQYF,TGCGCCAGCAGCCAAGATCGGGGGGCGTGGGACGAGCAGTACTTC
TRBV11-2,NA,TRBJ1-4,NA,CASSSVVNEKLFF,TGTGCCAGCAGCTCAGTCGTCAATGAAAAACTGTTTTTT
TRBV7-3,NA,TRBJ1-2,once,CASSGVLGYGYTF,TGTGCCAGCAGCGGAGTATTAGGCTATGGCTACACCTTC
TRBV4-2,TRBD2,TRBJ2-3,NA,CASSQGLAALSTDTQYF,TGTGCCAGCAGCCAGGGACTAGCGGCTCTTAGCACAGATACGCAGTATTTT
TRBV6-4,TRBD2,TRBJ2-2,NA,CASSDQRGGHTGELFF,TGTGCCAGCAGTGACCAGCGGGGGGGACACACCGGGGAGCTGTTTTTT
TRBV7-9,NA,TRBJ1-5,NA,CASSEGDVGNQPQHF,TGTGCCAGCAGCGAAGGAGACGTTGGCAATCAGCCCCAGCATTTT
TRBV9,TRBD1,TRBJ1-1,few,CASSVGTGANTEAFF,TGTGCCAGCAGCGTCGGGACAGGGGCGAACACTGAAGCTTTCTTT
TRBV6-1,NA,TRBJ1-1,medium-sized,CASSESAERTEAFF,TGTGCCAGCAGTGAAAGCGCCGAGAGGACTGAAGCTTTCTTT
TRBV9,TRBD2,TRBJ2-7,NA,CASSPLAGGSEQYF,TGTGCCAGCAGCCCCCTAGCGGGGGGATCCGAGCAGTACTTC
TRBV5-5,TRBD1,TRBJ1-1,once,CASSLQATGGLEAFF,TGTGCCAGCAGCTTGCAGGCGACAGGGGGCTTAGAAGCTTTCTTT
TRBV7-3,NA,TRBJ2-1,NA,CASSSTTREQFF,TGTGCCAGCAGCTCAACTACGCGGGAGCAGTTCTTC
TRBV4-3,NA,TRBJ1-4,NA,CASSQDGATNEKLFF,TGCGCCAGCAGCCAAGATGGAGCTACCAATGAAAAACTGTTTTTT